The rows below give T cell receptor beta chains drawn from one sample of a study of T cell responses to AZD1222 COVID-19 vaccine. Repertoires were generated with immunoSEQ multiplex PCR, while TCRdb's copy carries only in-frame clones and drops some. The repertoire consists of over 150,000 clones, with 90% to 95% occurring once and the leading ten covering 1.5% to 2%. The sample consisted of peripheral blood, taken 28 days after the second AZD1222 dose. The receptor source for this set is an adult who received the AZD1222 COVID-19 vaccine. CDR3s include the opening cysteine and the closing phenylalanine or tryptophan. The order of the fields is CDR3 DNA, CDR3 protein, V gene, clone size, D gene, J gene. The D gene is left open where the match is weak. Clone size is given for some rows only: seen once, a few or many times, or a class if the clone is expanded.

CDR3nt: TGCAGCGTTGGGAGCGGGAGCTACAATGAGCAGTTCTTC
CDR3aa: CSVGSGSYNEQFF
v_gene: TRBV29-1
abundance: NA
d_gene: TRBD2
j_gene: TRBJ2-1

CDR3nt: TGTGCCAGCAGCCAGGTCGGCCAGCGGAAATACGAGCAGTACTTC
CDR3aa: CASSQVGQRKYEQYF
v_gene: TRBV11-3
abundance: once
d_gene: NA
j_gene: TRBJ2-7

CDR3nt: TGTGCCAGCAGCCCGAGACTAGCGGGAGGCTCCTACGAGCAGTACTTC
CDR3aa: CASSPRLAGGSYEQYF
v_gene: TRBV27
abundance: once
d_gene: TRBD2
j_gene: TRBJ2-7

CDR3nt: TGTGCCATCGTCGACAGTTTCATGAAGAACACCATATATTTT
CDR3aa: CAIVDSFMKNTIYF
v_gene: TRBV28
abundance: NA
d_gene: NA
j_gene: TRBJ1-3

CDR3nt: TGCGCCAGCGGCAAATCGCGATTACAAGAGACCCAGTACTTC
CDR3aa: CASGKSRLQETQYF
v_gene: TRBV5-1
abundance: once
d_gene: NA
j_gene: TRBJ2-5

CDR3nt: TGTGCCAGCAAGTATCTCTCTGGAAACACCATATATTTT
CDR3aa: CASKYLSGNTIYF
v_gene: TRBV2
abundance: NA
d_gene: NA
j_gene: TRBJ1-3

CDR3nt: TGTGAGGTTGGGGCTTGGGGGAACACTGAAGCTTTCTTT
CDR3aa: CEVGAWGNTEAFF
v_gene: TRBV28
abundance: NA
d_gene: NA
j_gene: TRBJ1-1

CDR3nt: TGCGCCAGCAGCTTGGACAGGGGAAACACTGAAGCTTTCTTT
CDR3aa: CASSLDRGNTEAFF
v_gene: TRBV5-1
abundance: NA
d_gene: TRBD1
j_gene: TRBJ1-1

CDR3nt: TGTGCCATCAGTGAGGGCGGGACAGGGCGTTCACCCCTCCACTTT
CDR3aa: CAISEGGTGRSPLHF
v_gene: TRBV10-3
abundance: NA
d_gene: TRBD1
j_gene: TRBJ1-6

CDR3nt: TGCGCCAGCAGCTTGCGACAGGGGACGGACGGCTACACCTTC
CDR3aa: CASSLRQGTDGYTF
v_gene: TRBV5-1
abundance: NA
d_gene: TRBD1
j_gene: TRBJ1-2

CDR3nt: TGTGCCAGCAGTGAAGCAGTCAGGGTCACCGGGGAGCTGTTTTTT
CDR3aa: CASSEAVRVTGELFF
v_gene: TRBV6-1
abundance: NA
d_gene: NA
j_gene: TRBJ2-2

CDR3nt: TGTGCCAGTAGGGGGACAGGGTCGTCCTACGAGCAGTACTTC
CDR3aa: CASRGTGSSYEQYF
v_gene: TRBV19
abundance: once
d_gene: TRBD1
j_gene: TRBJ2-7

CDR3nt: TGCGCCAGCAGGAGGGGCGGGGGGGCTCACGATACGCAGTATTTT
CDR3aa: CASRRGGGAHDTQYF
v_gene: TRBV5-1
abundance: NA
d_gene: TRBD2
j_gene: TRBJ2-3

CDR3nt: TGTGCCAGCAGCCAATCACCCCCAACTAGCGGCAATGAGCAGTTCTTC
CDR3aa: CASSQSPPTSGNEQFF
v_gene: TRBV3-1/TRBV3-2
abundance: NA
d_gene: TRBD2
j_gene: TRBJ2-1

CDR3nt: TGTGCCAGCAACCTACAGGGAACCCCTGGAAACACCATATATTTT
CDR3aa: CASNLQGTPGNTIYF
v_gene: TRBV2
abundance: once
d_gene: NA
j_gene: TRBJ1-3

CDR3nt: TGTGCCATCAGTGAGTCGCCCACGCGGACTAGCGGATACACAGATACGCAGTATTTT
CDR3aa: CAISESPTRTSGYTDTQYF
v_gene: TRBV10-3
abundance: NA
d_gene: TRBD2
j_gene: TRBJ2-3

CDR3nt: TGTGCCAGCAGTGAAGTCAGTGGGCAGGCCGAGCAGTACTTC
CDR3aa: CASSEVSGQAEQYF
v_gene: TRBV2
abundance: NA
d_gene: NA
j_gene: TRBJ2-7

CDR3nt: TGCAGCGTTGGGGGACACGAGCAGTACTTC
CDR3aa: CSVGGHEQYF
v_gene: TRBV29-1
abundance: NA
d_gene: NA
j_gene: TRBJ2-7

CDR3nt: TGTGCCAGCAGTTATGGGGTGGTGAACACTGAAGCTTTCTTT
CDR3aa: CASSYGVVNTEAFF
v_gene: TRBV6-1
abundance: NA
d_gene: NA
j_gene: TRBJ1-1

CDR3nt: TGTGCCATCAGTGACCCTCCGCTAATTACCTACGAGCAGTACTTC
CDR3aa: CAISDPPLITYEQYF
v_gene: TRBV10-3
abundance: NA
d_gene: NA
j_gene: TRBJ2-7

CDR3nt: TGTGCCAGCAACCCCGACAGACCGAACACTGAAGCTTTCTTT
CDR3aa: CASNPDRPNTEAFF
v_gene: TRBV6-5
abundance: once
d_gene: NA
j_gene: TRBJ1-1

CDR3nt: TGTGCCTGGAGTGTACGGTCGGGGAGGTGGCACACTGAAGCTTTCTTT
CDR3aa: CAWSVRSGRWHTEAFF
v_gene: TRBV30
abundance: once
d_gene: NA
j_gene: TRBJ1-1

CDR3nt: TGTGCCAGCAGCACCGGACAGAACACTGAAGCTTTCTTT
CDR3aa: CASSTGQNTEAFF
v_gene: TRBV7-9
abundance: few
d_gene: NA
j_gene: TRBJ1-1

CDR3nt: TGTGCCAGCAGCACCCACGGACACCCCCTGAGCCCCCCTGAAGCTTTCTTT
CDR3aa: CASSTHGHPLSPPEAFF
v_gene: TRBV11-3
abundance: once
d_gene: NA
j_gene: TRBJ1-1

CDR3nt: TGTGCCAGCAGCGTACCACTAGCGGGAGGTAATGAGCAGTTCTTC
CDR3aa: CASSVPLAGGNEQFF
v_gene: TRBV9
abundance: NA
d_gene: TRBD2
j_gene: TRBJ2-1

CDR3nt: TGTGCCAGCAGTCCCAGACTTAGCTACGAGCAGTACTTC
CDR3aa: CASSPRLSYEQYF
v_gene: TRBV27
abundance: NA
d_gene: NA
j_gene: TRBJ2-7

CDR3nt: TGTGCCAGCAGTGAAGCTGCAGGACAAGAGACCCAGTACTTC
CDR3aa: CASSEAAGQETQYF
v_gene: TRBV6-1
abundance: NA
d_gene: NA
j_gene: TRBJ2-5

CDR3nt: TGTGCCAGCAGCGATGGACAGGGCTATGGCTACACCTTC
CDR3aa: CASSDGQGYGYTF
v_gene: TRBV27
abundance: NA
d_gene: TRBD1
j_gene: TRBJ1-2

CDR3nt: TGTGCCAGCAGCTTAGGGAAGCCGGGACTCGGAAAACTGTTTTTT
CDR3aa: CASSLGKPGLGKLFF
v_gene: TRBV13
abundance: NA
d_gene: NA
j_gene: TRBJ1-4

CDR3nt: TGTGCCAGTAGTATAGCCGGGGCTAATATTGGAAAACTGTTTTTT
CDR3aa: CASSIAGANIGKLFF
v_gene: TRBV19
abundance: NA
d_gene: NA
j_gene: TRBJ1-4

CDR3nt: TGTGCCAGCAGCCGAACTACAGGGTACGAGCAGTACTTC
CDR3aa: CASSRTTGYEQYF
v_gene: TRBV7-9
abundance: once
d_gene: NA
j_gene: TRBJ2-7

CDR3nt: TGTGCCAGCAGCTTAGATGAGGGTTGGGCCACTGAAGCTTTCTTT
CDR3aa: CASSLDEGWATEAFF
v_gene: TRBV7-6
abundance: NA
d_gene: NA
j_gene: TRBJ1-1

CDR3nt: TGTGCCAGTTCTCTACACCAGGTAATGAACACTGAAGCTTTCTTT
CDR3aa: CASSLHQVMNTEAFF
v_gene: TRBV19
abundance: NA
d_gene: NA
j_gene: TRBJ1-1

CDR3nt: TGTGCCAGCTCGGATCGGGGACAAGAGACCCAGTACTTC
CDR3aa: CASSDRGQETQYF
v_gene: TRBV18
abundance: NA
d_gene: NA
j_gene: TRBJ2-5

CDR3nt: TGTGCCAGCAGTGACTTGACTAGCGGGAGCACAGATACGCAGTATTTT
CDR3aa: CASSDLTSGSTDTQYF
v_gene: TRBV6-4
abundance: NA
d_gene: TRBD2
j_gene: TRBJ2-3

CDR3nt: TGTGCCAGCAGCGCATTGACAGGGCGTCTAGCCAAAAACATTCAGTACTTC
CDR3aa: CASSALTGRLAKNIQYF
v_gene: TRBV11-2
abundance: NA
d_gene: TRBD1
j_gene: TRBJ2-4

CDR3nt: TGTGCCAGCAGTTCCCGAAGACCCTACAATTCACCCCTCCACTTT
CDR3aa: CASSSRRPYNSPLHF
v_gene: TRBV27
abundance: NA
d_gene: NA
j_gene: TRBJ1-6

CDR3nt: TGTGCCAGCAGTGCATCCGGACAGGGAAACTCTGGAAACACCATATATTTT
CDR3aa: CASSASGQGNSGNTIYF
v_gene: TRBV2
abundance: NA
d_gene: TRBD1
j_gene: TRBJ1-3

CDR3nt: TGTGCCAGCAGACGGGGGGCAGGAGGGACCGGGGAGCTGTTTTTT
CDR3aa: CASRRGAGGTGELFF
v_gene: TRBV6-5
abundance: NA
d_gene: NA
j_gene: TRBJ2-2

CDR3nt: TGCGCCAGCAGCCCGGGACAGGGATCCCAAAAACTGTTTTTT
CDR3aa: CASSPGQGSQKLFF
v_gene: TRBV4-3
abundance: NA
d_gene: TRBD1
j_gene: TRBJ1-4

CDR3nt: TGTGCCAGTCGGAAGCAGAACCCTGGGGGCACTGAAGCTTTCTTT
CDR3aa: CASRKQNPGGTEAFF
v_gene: TRBV19
abundance: NA
d_gene: NA
j_gene: TRBJ1-1

CDR3nt: TGCAGCGTTGAAGGACTCGAAGGCGAGCAGTACTTC
CDR3aa: CSVEGLEGEQYF
v_gene: TRBV29-1
abundance: NA
d_gene: NA
j_gene: TRBJ2-7

CDR3nt: TGCGCCAGCAGCCAAGAGGAGGGGTTGAACACTAAAGCTTTCTTT
CDR3aa: CASSQEEGLNTKAFF
v_gene: TRBV4-3
abundance: NA
d_gene: NA
j_gene: TRBJ1-1

CDR3nt: TGTGCCAGTAGTATAGTCCCCGGGGCGGGCACTGAAGCTTTCTTT
CDR3aa: CASSIVPGAGTEAFF
v_gene: TRBV19
abundance: NA
d_gene: NA
j_gene: TRBJ1-1

CDR3nt: TGTGCCAGCAGTTTAGGCAGGGCGCGGGCTTTCTTT
CDR3aa: CASSLGRARAFF
v_gene: TRBV12-3/TRBV12-4
abundance: NA
d_gene: NA
j_gene: TRBJ1-1

CDR3nt: TGTGCCAGCAGCCCCCCTCGGGTCTACGAGCAGTACTTC
CDR3aa: CASSPPRVYEQYF
v_gene: TRBV5-5
abundance: NA
d_gene: NA
j_gene: TRBJ2-7

CDR3nt: TGTGCCAGCAGCCAAGATTATGGGGGCGGAGAGACCCAGTACTTC
CDR3aa: CASSQDYGGGETQYF
v_gene: TRBV4-2
abundance: NA
d_gene: NA
j_gene: TRBJ2-5

CDR3nt: TGTGCCAGCAGTCAGATCTCAACAGGGGCCTATGGCTACACCTTC
CDR3aa: CASSQISTGAYGYTF
v_gene: TRBV28
abundance: NA
d_gene: TRBD1
j_gene: TRBJ1-2

CDR3nt: TGTGCCAGCAGTGAAGGCGGAAAACAACGATTTAGCAATCAGCCCCAGCATTTT
CDR3aa: CASSEGGKQRFSNQPQHF
v_gene: TRBV2
abundance: NA
d_gene: NA
j_gene: TRBJ1-5

CDR3nt: TGTGCCAGCAGCTTGGGTGCTCGGGCCGAGCAACTCGAGACCCAGTACTTC
CDR3aa: CASSLGARAEQLETQYF
v_gene: TRBV5-4
abundance: NA
d_gene: NA
j_gene: TRBJ2-5

CDR3nt: TGTGCCAGCAGCCAATTCTCCAGGGCCGATCAGCCCCAGCATTTT
CDR3aa: CASSQFSRADQPQHF
v_gene: TRBV16
abundance: NA
d_gene: NA
j_gene: TRBJ1-5

CDR3nt: TGTGCCAGCAGGGTGGACGGGGTAAGGATGGGAAACATTCAGTACTTC
CDR3aa: CASRVDGVRMGNIQYF
v_gene: TRBV27
abundance: NA
d_gene: NA
j_gene: TRBJ2-4

CDR3nt: TGCGCCAGCAGTGAGTCTGTGTACGAGCAGTACTTC
CDR3aa: CASSESVYEQYF
v_gene: TRBV10-2
abundance: NA
d_gene: NA
j_gene: TRBJ2-7